This record covers a single TCR beta chain. Its recognized antigen is unknown. Base quality data are lacking; no much larger clone is found one base away. CDR3 length: 13 amino acids, cysteine to phenylalanine. Only the CDR3 portion is preserved as DNA: 39 bases, with reading frame beginning at the first base. The junction shows trimming of 6 bases on V and 5 bases on J, plus 13 bases between the germline ends. In the germline V gene, CDR1 corresponds to MDHEN and CDR2 to SYDVKM. TCRbeta CDR3 regions were amplified from genomic DNA using the immunoSEQ Assay, a bias-controlled multiplex PCR. Regarding the original processing steps: Within the assay, amplification of reference gene primers was used to estimate how many nucleated cells each sample contained. Sequence reads were collapsed and filtered to measure the absolute abundance of every unique TCRbeta CDR3 rearrangement. For each sample, productive Simpson clonality was calculated as the square root of Simpson's diversity index over productive rearrangements. The clones in this table, taken by TCRdb from immuneACCESS, are in-frame only. Not every clone is retained; where verified, under half of the shortfall comes from an unresolved V gene, and the cause of the rest is unknown. That table furnishes V, J and clone size, whereas the DNA furnished D and trimming. The sample records tens of thousands of clones, about 80% of which are singletons. 8.5% to 10% of the sample is taken by the ten largest.

This sample stems from a study of blood T cell repertoires in COVID-19 (TCRdb year 2020). The study in broad terms: Collaborator samples came from the United States, Italy and Spain and covered acute and convalescent phases of COVID-19. The material from the prospective study consisted of cDNA or gDNA derived from T cells, B-cell-depleted T cells, or PBMCs. Deeply sampled blood TCRbeta repertoires from subjects exposed to, actively infected with, or recovered from COVID-19 were included in the dataset. The repertoires were released in a freely available public database meant as a resource for research on the immune response to SARS-CoV-2. Samples were obtained from the ongoing ImmuneRACE study (first 160 participants) and from 1,200 or so subjects provided by 6 global collaborators. A de-identified subject ID, COVID-19 status, age in years and sex were almost always included in the sample metadata. Where available, HLA class I and class II types were taken from metadata supplied by the sample provider and were not determined by assay-based typing. What the study reported, not specific to this receptor: How much clinical and demographic metadata was included differed by source and by participant, and the metadata was provided uncurated.

Collaborating institutions collected whole blood in K2EDTA tubes following their own protocols. Collaborator samples were shipped for TCRbeta analysis as frozen whole blood, isolated PBMCs, or DNA extracted from either sample type. What was sequenced was peripheral blood. Here the chain combines TRBV28 and TRBJ1-2; TRBD1 is a possible D gene, resting on 6 matching bases. The TCR sequence derives from a human donor in a cohort sampled during active COVID-19. The DNA is TGTGCCAGCAGCTACCCGCAGGGGTATGGCTACACCTTC. This sequence encodes CASSYPQGYGYTF.